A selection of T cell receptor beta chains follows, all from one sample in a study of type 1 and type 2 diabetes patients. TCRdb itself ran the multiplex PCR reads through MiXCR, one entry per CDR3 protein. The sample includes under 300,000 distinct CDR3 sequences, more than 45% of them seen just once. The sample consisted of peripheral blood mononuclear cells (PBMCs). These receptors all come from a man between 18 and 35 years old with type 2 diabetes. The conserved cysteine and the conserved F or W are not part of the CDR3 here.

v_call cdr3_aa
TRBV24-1 ATSDLSRDSGELF
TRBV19 ASSMSTGINEKLF
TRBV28 ASNMGTSPAAF
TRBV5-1 ASSPPLEGNANTGELF
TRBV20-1 SARDQGHEQY
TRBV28 ASSLEAIRYNEQF
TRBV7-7 ASSLGNGVQETQY
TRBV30 AWTMTGGDHEQY
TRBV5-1 ASSLAGETQY
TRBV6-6 ASSYGEDEQY
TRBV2 ASREGSGIRDEQF
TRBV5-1 ASSFGQNMNTEAF
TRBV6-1 ASREGVVAAYEQY
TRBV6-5 ASSFTQVAREGYT
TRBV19 ASSPRDSNHEQF
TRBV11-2 ASSRQGHGLFDEQF
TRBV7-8 ASSVYGTGNNSPLH
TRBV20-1 SARVGGSSYEQY
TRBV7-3 ASSLLAGAPGV
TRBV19 ASSMGPTGGGNYGYT
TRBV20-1 SASLPGQVNGYT
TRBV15 ATSRLRDTQY
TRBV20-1 SARRTTRSISPLH
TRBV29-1 SVEDGREQY
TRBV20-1 SAKEPSGYSYEQY
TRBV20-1 SARDQGGWEQY
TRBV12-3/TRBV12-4 ASSSGRGYEQY
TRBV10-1 ASSESAVEDTQY
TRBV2 ASSVRGGSRTDTQY
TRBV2 ASRPGGGDTEAF
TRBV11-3 ASSLGDRVEKLF
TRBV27 ASSLTTAPIGGYT
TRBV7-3 ACSQGGDGAEQF
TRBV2 ASSSWTSGRIPYEQY
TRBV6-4 ASPGDRVCNQPQH
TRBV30 AWSLTGYYNEQF
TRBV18 ASSPGDRWGQNYNEQF
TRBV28 ASSPRGLWGYEQY
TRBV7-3 ASSVGRAGPVTLH
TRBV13 ASSVGGGLNEQF
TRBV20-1 SARDREDYAYEQY
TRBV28 ASSQEAQY
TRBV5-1 ASSLDWDEQY
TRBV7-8 ASSLVTSGQNGYT
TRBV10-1 ASTSGVADTQY
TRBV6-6 ASTGATYEQY
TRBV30 AWSPGTSYEQY
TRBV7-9 ASSLTPRHNEQF
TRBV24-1 ATSDLGGADSEQF
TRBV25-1 ASSDGQGSYEQY
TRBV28 ASSLPDSRGAYSNQPQH
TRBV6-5 ASTSSSLPGNTIY
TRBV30 AWSVLQWGPEAF
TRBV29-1 SVTESSYEQY